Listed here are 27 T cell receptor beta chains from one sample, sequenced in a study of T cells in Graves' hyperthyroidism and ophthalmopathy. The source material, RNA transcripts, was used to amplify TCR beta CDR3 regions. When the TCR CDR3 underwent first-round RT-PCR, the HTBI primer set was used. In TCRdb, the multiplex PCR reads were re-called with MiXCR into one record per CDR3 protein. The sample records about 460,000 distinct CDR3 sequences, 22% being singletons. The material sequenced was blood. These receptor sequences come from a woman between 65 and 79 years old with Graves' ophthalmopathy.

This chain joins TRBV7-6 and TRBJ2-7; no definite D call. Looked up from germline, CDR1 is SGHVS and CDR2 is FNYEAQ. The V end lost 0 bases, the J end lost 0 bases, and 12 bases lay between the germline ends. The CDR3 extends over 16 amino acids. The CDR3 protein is CASSLAPPSSSYEQYF. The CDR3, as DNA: TGTGCCAGCAGCTTAGCGCCCCCATCGAGCTCCTACGAGCAGTACTTC.

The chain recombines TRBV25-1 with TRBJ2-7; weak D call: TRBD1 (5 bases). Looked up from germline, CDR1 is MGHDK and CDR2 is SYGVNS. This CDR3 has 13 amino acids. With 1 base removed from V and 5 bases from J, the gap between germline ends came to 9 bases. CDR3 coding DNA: TGTGCCAGCAGTGAATCGGGCAGGGACGAGCAGTACTTC. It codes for CASSESGRDEQYF.

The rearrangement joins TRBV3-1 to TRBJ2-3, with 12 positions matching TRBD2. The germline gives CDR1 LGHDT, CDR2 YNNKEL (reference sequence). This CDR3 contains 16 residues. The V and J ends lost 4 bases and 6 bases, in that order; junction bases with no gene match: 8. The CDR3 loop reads CASSLRTSGRSDTQYF. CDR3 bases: TGTGCCAGCAGCCTTCGAACTAGCGGGAGGTCGGATACGCAGTATTTT.

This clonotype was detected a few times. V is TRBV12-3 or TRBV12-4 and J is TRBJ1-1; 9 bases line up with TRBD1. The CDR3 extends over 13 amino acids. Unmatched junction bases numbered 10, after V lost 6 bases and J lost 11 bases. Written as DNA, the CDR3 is TGTGCCAGCAGACAAGGACAGGGGACGGAGGCTTTCTTT. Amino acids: CASRQGQGTEAFF.

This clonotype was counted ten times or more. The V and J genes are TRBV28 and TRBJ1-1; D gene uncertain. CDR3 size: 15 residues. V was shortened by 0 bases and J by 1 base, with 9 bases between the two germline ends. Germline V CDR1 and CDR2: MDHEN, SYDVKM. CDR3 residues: CASSLWGGKNTEAFF. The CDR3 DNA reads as TGTGCCAGCAGTTTATGGGGAGGGAAGAACACTGAAGCTTTCTTT.

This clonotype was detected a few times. This CDR3 is CAWSTRREKGWETQYF. The CDR3 coding sequence is TGTGCCTGGAGTACCCGGCGGGAGAAGGGGTGGGAGACCCAGTACTTC. The chain uses TRBV30 and TRBJ2-5; 7 nucleotides line up with TRBD2. The CDR3 runs 16 residues. Per germline, CDR1 GTSNPN and CDR2 SVGIG (reference sequence). The junction had 14 bases not matched to a gene; V was cut back by 2 bases and J by 5 bases.

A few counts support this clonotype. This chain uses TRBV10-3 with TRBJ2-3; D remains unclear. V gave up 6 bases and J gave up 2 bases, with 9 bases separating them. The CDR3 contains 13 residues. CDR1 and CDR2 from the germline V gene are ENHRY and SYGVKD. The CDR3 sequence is CAIRGSTTDTQYF. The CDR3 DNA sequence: TGTGCCATCAGGGGCAGTACCACAGATACGCAGTATTTT.

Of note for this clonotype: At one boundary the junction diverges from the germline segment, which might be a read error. CDR3 DNA sequence: TGTGCCAGCAGACCCTCCCCACCGACTAGCACCGAGCAGTCCTTC. Translation: CASRPSPPTSTEQSF. V is TRBV12-3 or TRBV12-4 and J is TRBJ2-7; 7 bases map to TRBD2. CDR3 length equals 15 residues.

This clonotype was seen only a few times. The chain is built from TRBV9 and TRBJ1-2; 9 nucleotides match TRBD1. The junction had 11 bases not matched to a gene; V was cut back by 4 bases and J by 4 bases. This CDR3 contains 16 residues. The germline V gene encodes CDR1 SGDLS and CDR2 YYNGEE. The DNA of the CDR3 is TGTGCCAGCAGCCCAAGGGACAGGGTGTATACCTATGGCTACACCTTC. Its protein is CASSPRDRVYTYGYTF. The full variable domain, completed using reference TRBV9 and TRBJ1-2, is DSGVTQTPKHLITATGQRVTLRCSPRSGDLSVYWYQQSLDQGLQFLIQYYNGEERAKGNILERFSAQQFPDLHSELNLSSLELGDSALYFCASSPRDRVYTYGYTFGSGTRLTVV.

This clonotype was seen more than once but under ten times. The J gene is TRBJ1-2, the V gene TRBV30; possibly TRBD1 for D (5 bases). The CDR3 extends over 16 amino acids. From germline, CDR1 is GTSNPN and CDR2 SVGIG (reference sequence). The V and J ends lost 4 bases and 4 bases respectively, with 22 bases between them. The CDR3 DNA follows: TGTGCCTGGAATTGGGGCGGGGCAGGGATAACCTATGGCTACACCTTC. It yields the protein CAWNWGGAGITYGYTF.

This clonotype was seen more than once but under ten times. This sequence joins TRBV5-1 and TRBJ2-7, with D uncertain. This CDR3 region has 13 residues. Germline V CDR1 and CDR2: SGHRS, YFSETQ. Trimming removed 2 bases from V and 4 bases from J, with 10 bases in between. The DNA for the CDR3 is TGCGCCAGCAGCTTCAATCACCCGTACGAGCAGTACTTC. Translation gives CASSFNHPYEQYF.

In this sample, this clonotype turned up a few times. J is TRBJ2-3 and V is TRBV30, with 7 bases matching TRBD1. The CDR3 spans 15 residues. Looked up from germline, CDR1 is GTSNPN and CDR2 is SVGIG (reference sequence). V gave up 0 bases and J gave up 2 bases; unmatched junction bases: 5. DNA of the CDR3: TGTGCCTGGAGTGTACAGGGGCTTACCACAGATACGCAGTATTTT. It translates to CAWSVQGLTTDTQYF.

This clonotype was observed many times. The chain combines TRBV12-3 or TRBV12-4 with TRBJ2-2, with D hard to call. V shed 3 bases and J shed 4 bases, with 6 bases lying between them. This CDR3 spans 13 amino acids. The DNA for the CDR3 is TGTGCCAGCAGTTTCAGAACCACCGGGGAGCTGTTTTTT. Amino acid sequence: CASSFRTTGELFF.

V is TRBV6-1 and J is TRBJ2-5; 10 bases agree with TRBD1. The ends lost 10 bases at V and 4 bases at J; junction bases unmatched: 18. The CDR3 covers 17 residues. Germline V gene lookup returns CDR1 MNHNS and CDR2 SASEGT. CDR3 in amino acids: CATAGVWGTGDRETQYF. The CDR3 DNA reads TGTGCCACCGCCGGGGTTTGGGGGACAGGGGACCGAGAGACCCAGTACTTC.

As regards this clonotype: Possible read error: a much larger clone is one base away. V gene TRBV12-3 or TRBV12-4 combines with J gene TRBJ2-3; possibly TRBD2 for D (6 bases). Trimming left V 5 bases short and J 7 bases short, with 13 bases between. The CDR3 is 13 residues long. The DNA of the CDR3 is TGTGCCAGCAGTGAAGCGGGCTTAAATACGCAGTATTTT. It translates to CASSEAGLNTQYF.

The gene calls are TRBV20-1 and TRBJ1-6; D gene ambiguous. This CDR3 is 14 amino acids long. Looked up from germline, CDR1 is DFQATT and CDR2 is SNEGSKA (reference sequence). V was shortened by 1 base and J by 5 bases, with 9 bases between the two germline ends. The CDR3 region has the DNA TGCAGTGCTAGAGGTGGGAGAGATAATTCACCCCTCCACTTT. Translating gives CSARGGRDNSPLHF.

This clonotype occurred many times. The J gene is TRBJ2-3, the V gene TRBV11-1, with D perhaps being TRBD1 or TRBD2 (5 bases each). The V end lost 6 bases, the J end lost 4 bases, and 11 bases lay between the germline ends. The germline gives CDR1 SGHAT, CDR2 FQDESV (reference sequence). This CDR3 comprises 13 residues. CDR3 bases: TGTGCCAGCAGTTCTCAGGGAGCAGATACGCAGTATTTT. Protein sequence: CASSSQGADTQYF. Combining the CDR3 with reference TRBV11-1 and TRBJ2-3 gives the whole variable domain EAEVAQSPRYKITEKSQAVAFWCDPISGHATLYWYRQILGQGPELLVQFQDESVVDDSQLPKDRFSAERLKGVDSTLKIQPAELGDSAMYLCASSSQGADTQYFGPGTRLTVL.

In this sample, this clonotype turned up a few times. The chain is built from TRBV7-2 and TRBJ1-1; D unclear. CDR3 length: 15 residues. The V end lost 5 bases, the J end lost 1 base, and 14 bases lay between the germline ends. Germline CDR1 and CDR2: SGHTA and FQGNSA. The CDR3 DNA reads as TGTGCCAGCAGCCCGGGGATGGAGGGGAACACTGAAGCTTTCTTT. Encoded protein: CASSPGMEGNTEAFF.

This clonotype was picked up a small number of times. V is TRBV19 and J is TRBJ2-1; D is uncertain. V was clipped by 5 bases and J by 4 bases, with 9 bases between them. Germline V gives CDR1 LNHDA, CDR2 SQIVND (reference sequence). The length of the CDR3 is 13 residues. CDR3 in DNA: TGTGCCAGTAGTGTGACACGATACAATGAGCAGTTCTTC. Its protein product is CASSVTRYNEQFF.

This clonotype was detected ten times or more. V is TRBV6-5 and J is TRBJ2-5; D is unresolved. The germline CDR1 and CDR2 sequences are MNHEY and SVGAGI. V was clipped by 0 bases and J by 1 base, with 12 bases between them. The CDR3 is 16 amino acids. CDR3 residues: CASSYSNTGAQETQYF. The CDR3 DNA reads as TGTGCCAGCAGTTACTCAAACACGGGTGCCCAAGAGACCCAGTACTTC.

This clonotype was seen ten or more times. CDR3 in amino acids: CSARKELENQPQHF. The CDR3, as DNA: TGCAGTGCTAGAAAAGAGCTGGAGAATCAGCCCCAGCATTTT. The genes are TRBV20-1 and TRBJ1-5, with D unresolved. Germline lookup yields CDR1 DFQATT and CDR2 SNEGSKA (reference sequence). This CDR3 has 14 amino acids. Trimming shortened V by 2 bases and J by 4 bases, and 12 bases separated the two germline ends.

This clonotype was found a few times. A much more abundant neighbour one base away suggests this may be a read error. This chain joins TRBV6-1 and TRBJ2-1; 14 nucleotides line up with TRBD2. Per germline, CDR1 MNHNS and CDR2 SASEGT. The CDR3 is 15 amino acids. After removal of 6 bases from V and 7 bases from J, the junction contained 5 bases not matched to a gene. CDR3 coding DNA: TGTGCCAGCAGGGCCGGGACTAGCGGGAGTAATGAGCAGTTCTTC. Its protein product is CASRAGTSGSNEQFF.

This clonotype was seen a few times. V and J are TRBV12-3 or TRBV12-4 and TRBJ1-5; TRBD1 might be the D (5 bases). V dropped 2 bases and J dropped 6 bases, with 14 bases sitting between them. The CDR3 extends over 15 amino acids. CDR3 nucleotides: TGTGCCAGCAGTTTACTTGGGGGGGAGGGTCAGCCCCAGCATTTT. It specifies CASSLLGGEGQPQHF.

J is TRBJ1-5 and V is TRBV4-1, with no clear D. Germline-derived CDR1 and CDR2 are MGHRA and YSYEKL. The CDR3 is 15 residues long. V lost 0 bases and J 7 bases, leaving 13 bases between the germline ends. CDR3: CASSQDVGMGQPQHF. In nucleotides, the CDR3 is TGCGCCAGCAGCCAAGATGTAGGGATGGGGCAGCCCCAGCATTTT.

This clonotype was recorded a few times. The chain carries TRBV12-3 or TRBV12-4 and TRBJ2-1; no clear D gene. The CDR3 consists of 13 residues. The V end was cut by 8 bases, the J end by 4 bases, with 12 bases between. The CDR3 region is CASLNGPYNEQFF. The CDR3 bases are TGTGCCAGCTTAAATGGACCGTACAATGAGCAGTTCTTC.

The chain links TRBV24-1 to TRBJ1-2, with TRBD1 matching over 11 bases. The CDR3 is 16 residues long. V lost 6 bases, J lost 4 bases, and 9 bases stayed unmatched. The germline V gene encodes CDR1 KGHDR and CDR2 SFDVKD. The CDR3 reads CATSRTGGRDGYGYTF. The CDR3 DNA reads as TGTGCCACCAGTCGGACAGGGGGCAGGGACGGCTATGGCTACACCTTC.

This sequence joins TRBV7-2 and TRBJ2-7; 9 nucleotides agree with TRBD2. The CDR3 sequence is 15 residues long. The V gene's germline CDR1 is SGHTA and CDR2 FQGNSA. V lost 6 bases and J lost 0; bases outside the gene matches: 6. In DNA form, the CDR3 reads TGTGCCAGCAGTGCCGGGACTAGCCGCTCCTACGAGCAGTACTTC. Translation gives CASSAGTSRSYEQYF.